The text below deals with one TCR beta chain. Its antigen specificity is not known. Per-base quality was not reported, and no clone a single base away is much larger than it. V drops 1 base and J drops 11 bases, leaving 11 bases in between. There are 12 amino acids in the CDR3, from cysteine to phenylalanine inclusive. Here the CDR3 DNA is all that survives: 36 bases in frame from base 1. The data originate from a study of Ad26.COV2.S vaccination and SARS-CoV-2 variants (dated by TCRdb to about 2021). With respect to the entire study: TCRbeta repertoire sequencing was used to assess the specificity and breadth of SARS-CoV-2-reactive T cell receptors after Ad26.COV2.S vaccination. A total of roughly 32 samples were included in the TCR-sequenced set, comprising around 19 Ad26.COV2.S vaccine recipients, 5 placebo recipients and 8 SARS-CoV-2 convalescent individuals.

TCRbeta CDR3 regions were sequenced with the immunoSEQ Assay. After extraction, genomic DNA underwent amplification by bias-controlled multiplex PCR, followed by high-throughput sequencing. On the study's bioinformatics: Collapsing and filtering of sequences were performed to quantify the absolute abundance of each unique TCRbeta CDR3 region. T cell fraction was estimated by normalizing TCRbeta template counts to usable DNA, which was measured by amplifying reference genes present in all nucleated cells. Repertoire TCRs were annotated as SARS-CoV-2-specific by exact matching of V gene, CDR3 amino acid sequence and J gene to a known reactive TCR set. MIRA supplied the reference SARS-CoV-2 TCR set, which was filtered for enrichment in COVID-19-positive ImmuneCODE repertoires so that public or cross-reactive TCRs were removed. Using the MIRA antigens, annotated TCRs were further analysed by specific ORF or by position within an ORF. Breadth was defined as the number of annotated unique rearrangements divided by the total number of unique productive rearrangements, and depth was defined as the summed frequency of the annotated unique rearrangements. Two-sided Wilcoxon rank-sum tests were used to compare TCR breadth between groups. The table comes from immuneACCESS by way of TCRdb, which keeps in-frame sequences with V and J called. Part of the clones is missing from these tables; in studies checked, under half for an unresolved V gene and the rest for unknown reasons. The V and J calls and clone size are taken from that table; D and trimming were inferred from the DNA. The sample table holds about 350,000 clones, of which under 95% were seen once. The leading ten clones occupy 3% to 5% of the sample.

On the study overall, not on this receptor specifically: The authors noted that total T cell responses may have been underestimated by the TCR breadth and depth analyses. After vaccination, substantial breadth of spike-specific CD8+ and CD4+ T cell responses was reported. Comparable non-spike TCR breadth was observed between vaccine and placebo recipients, consistent with only spike being contained in the vaccine. Ad26.COV2.S recipients had higher spike-specific TCR breadth than placebo recipients (P = 0.0014).

Per the publication, the time point label means: individuals recovered from natural SARS-CoV-2 infection. Sequenced material: peripheral blood, taken after recovery from COVID-19. The chain is encoded by TRBV12-3 or TRBV12-4 joined to TRBJ1-2, with TRBD1 as a weak D call on 5 bases. The origin of this receptor is a human donor who had recovered from COVID-19. The CDR3 reads as follows: CASSLGDVVYTF. Here is the DNA: TGTGCCAGCAGTTTAGGGGACGTCGTTTACACCTTC.